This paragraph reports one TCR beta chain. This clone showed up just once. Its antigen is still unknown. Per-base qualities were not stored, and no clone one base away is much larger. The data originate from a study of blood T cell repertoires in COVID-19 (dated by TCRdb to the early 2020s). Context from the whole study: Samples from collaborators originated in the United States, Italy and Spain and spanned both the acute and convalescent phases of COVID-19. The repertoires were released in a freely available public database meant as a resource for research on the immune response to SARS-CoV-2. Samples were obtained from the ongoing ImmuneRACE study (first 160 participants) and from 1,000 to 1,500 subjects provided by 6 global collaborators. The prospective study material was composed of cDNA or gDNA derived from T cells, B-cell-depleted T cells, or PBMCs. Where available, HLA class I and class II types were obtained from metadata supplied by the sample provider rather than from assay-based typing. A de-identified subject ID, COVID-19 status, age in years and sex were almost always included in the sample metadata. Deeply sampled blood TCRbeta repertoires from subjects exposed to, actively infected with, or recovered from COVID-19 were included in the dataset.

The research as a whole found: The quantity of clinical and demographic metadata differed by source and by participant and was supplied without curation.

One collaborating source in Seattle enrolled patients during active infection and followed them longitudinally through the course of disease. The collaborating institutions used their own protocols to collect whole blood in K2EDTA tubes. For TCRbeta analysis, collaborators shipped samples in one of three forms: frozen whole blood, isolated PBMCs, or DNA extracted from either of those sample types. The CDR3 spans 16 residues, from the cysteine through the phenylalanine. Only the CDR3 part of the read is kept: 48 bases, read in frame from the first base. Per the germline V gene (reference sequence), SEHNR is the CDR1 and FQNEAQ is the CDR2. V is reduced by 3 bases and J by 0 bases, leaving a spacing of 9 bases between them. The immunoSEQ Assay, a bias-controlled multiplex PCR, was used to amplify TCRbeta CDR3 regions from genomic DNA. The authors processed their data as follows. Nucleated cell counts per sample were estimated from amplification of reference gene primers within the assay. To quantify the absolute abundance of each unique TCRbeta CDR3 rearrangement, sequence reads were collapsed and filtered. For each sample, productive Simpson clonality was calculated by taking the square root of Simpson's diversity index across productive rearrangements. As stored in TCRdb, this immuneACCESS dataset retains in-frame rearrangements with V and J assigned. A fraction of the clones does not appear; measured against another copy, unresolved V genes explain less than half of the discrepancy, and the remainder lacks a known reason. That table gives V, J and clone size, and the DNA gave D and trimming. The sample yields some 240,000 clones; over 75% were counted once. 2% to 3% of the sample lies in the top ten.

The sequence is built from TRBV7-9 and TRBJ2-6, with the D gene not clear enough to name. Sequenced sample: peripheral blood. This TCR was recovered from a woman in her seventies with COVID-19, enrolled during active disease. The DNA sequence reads TGTGCCAGCAGCTTTCGAGGTAGCTCTGGGGCCAACGTCCTGACTTTC. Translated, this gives CASSFRGSSGANVLTF.